Listed below are T cell receptor beta chains from one sample, sequenced in a study of cytomegalovirus exposure and HLA in healthy donors. Assay used: immunoSEQ multiplex PCR; TCRdb lists only in-frame clones, some missing. The repertoire holds over 150,000 clones, with 79% as singletons. Sequencing was performed on PBMCs. The origin of the receptors is a man in his forties or fifties in good health and CMV-seronegative. CDR3s include the opening cysteine and the closing phenylalanine or tryptophan. A D gene is named only where the DNA matches it firmly. For some rows the clone size is stated as once, few or many, or as a class when expanded; others skip it.

CDR3 protein,CDR3 DNA,V gene,clone size,J gene,D gene
CSVRLEPYDEQFF,TGCAGCGTTAGACTAGAACCTTACGATGAGCAGTTCTTC,TRBV29-1,NA,TRBJ2-1,NA
CASSSRLAGSQETQYF,TGTGCCAGCAGCTCAAGACTAGCGGGGTCCCAAGAGACCCAGTACTTC,TRBV28,NA,TRBJ2-5,TRBD2
CASSLAGGGSYNEQFF,TGTGCCAGCAGTTTAGCGGGAGGTGGTTCCTACAATGAGCAGTTCTTC,TRBV28,NA,TRBJ2-1,TRBD2
CASSVTSGEQETQYF,TGTGCCAGCAGCGTGACTAGCGGGGAGCAAGAGACCCAGTACTTC,TRBV7-2,NA,TRBJ2-5,TRBD2
CASSIDLTGELFF,TGTGCCAGTAGTATAGATCTCACCGGGGAGCTGTTTTTT,TRBV19,NA,TRBJ2-2,NA
CASSLGFRGTNYGYTF,TGTGCCAGCAGCTTGGGCTTCAGGGGCACTAACTATGGCTACACCTTC,TRBV5-4,NA,TRBJ1-2,NA
CASSPTGQTYEQYF,TGTGCCAGCTCACCAACGGGACAGACCTACGAGCAGTACTTC,TRBV18,NA,TRBJ2-7,TRBD1
CASSTLRGATINYGYTF,TGTGCCAGCAGCACCCTGCGGGGGGCGACAATTAACTATGGCTACACCTTC,TRBV5-4,NA,TRBJ1-2,NA
CASSPRDGGYEQYF,TGTGCCAGCAGCCCCCGGGACGGGGGCTACGAGCAGTACTTC,TRBV7-2,NA,TRBJ2-7,NA
CASSYTQENTGELFF,TGTGCCAGCAGTTACACCCAGGAGAACACCGGGGAGCTGTTTTTT,TRBV6-5,once,TRBJ2-2,NA
CASSLDVGGTDRMGKLFF,TGTGCCAGCAGCTTAGATGTTGGGGGCACGGACCGAATGGGGAAACTGTTTTTT,TRBV13,NA,TRBJ1-4,NA
CASSLDRGSEKLFF,TGTGCCAGCAGCTTGGACAGGGGAAGTGAAAAACTGTTTTTT,TRBV5-8,NA,TRBJ1-4,TRBD1
CASRRTASSYNEQFF,TGTGCCAGCAGGAGGACTGCCAGCTCCTACAATGAGCAGTTCTTC,TRBV7-2,NA,TRBJ2-1,NA
CASSLSRMNTEAFF,TGCGCCAGCAGCTTGAGCAGGATGAACACTGAAGCTTTCTTT,TRBV5-1,NA,TRBJ1-1,NA
CAISRDSGSEQYF,TGTGCCATCAGCAGGGACAGTGGATCAGAGCAGTACTTC,TRBV10-3,NA,TRBJ2-7,TRBD1
CAISDPGLDYGYTF,TGTGCCATCAGTGATCCGGGATTGGACTATGGCTACACCTTC,TRBV10-3,NA,TRBJ1-2,NA
CASSLEGLAGGSETQYF,TGTGCCAGCAGCTTGGAGGGACTAGCGGGAGGTTCGGAGACCCAGTACTTC,TRBV5-4,NA,TRBJ2-5,TRBD2
CSVNENAFF,TGCAGCGTTAATGAGAATGCTTTCTTT,TRBV29-1,NA,TRBJ1-1,NA
CASSYEGSSYNEQFF,TGTGCCAGCAGTTACGAAGGGAGCTCCTACAATGAGCAGTTCTTC,TRBV6-5,few,TRBJ2-1,NA
CASRTRGGTQETQYF,TGTGCCAGCAGGACCCGGGGGGGAACCCAAGAGACCCAGTACTTC,TRBV6-5,NA,TRBJ2-5,TRBD2
CARSDTEEWLTDTQYF,TGTGCCAGAAGCGACACGGAGGAGTGGTTGACAGATACGCAGTATTTT,TRBV5-3,NA,TRBJ2-3,NA
CASSVLAGGEQFF,TGTGCCAGCAGTGTTCTAGCCGGCGGTGAGCAGTTCTTC,TRBV6-1,NA,TRBJ2-1,NA
CSVVGRTGGVGGVGYTF,TGCAGCGTAGTGGGCCGGACAGGGGGCGTCGGAGGGGTTGGCTACACCTTC,TRBV29-1,once,TRBJ1-2,TRBD1
CASSVGFRLEGLDEQFF,TGTGCCAGCAGCGTAGGCTTCCGACTAGAGGGGCTTGATGAGCAGTTCTTC,TRBV9,few,TRBJ2-1,NA